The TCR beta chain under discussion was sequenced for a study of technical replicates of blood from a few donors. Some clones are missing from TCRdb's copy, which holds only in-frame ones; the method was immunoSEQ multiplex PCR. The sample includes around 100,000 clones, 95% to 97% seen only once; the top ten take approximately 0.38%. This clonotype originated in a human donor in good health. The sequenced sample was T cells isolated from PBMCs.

The CDR3 DNA reads TGTGCCAGCAGTGAAGCGACAGTTGAAAAACTGTTTTTT. Translated: CASSEATVEKLFF. The chain carries TRBV2 and TRBJ1-4, with D tentatively TRBD1 (5 bases). This CDR3 has 13 amino acids. Germline loops: CDR1 SNHLY, CDR2 FYNNEI. The V end was cut by 0 bases, the J end by 7 bases, with 6 bases between. The full variable domain, its missing parts supplied by reference TRBV2 and TRBJ1-4, is EPEVTQTPSHQVTQMGQEVILRCVPISNHLYFYWYRQILGQKVEFLVSFYNNEISEKSEIFDDQFSVERPDGSNFTLKIRSTKLEDSAMYFCASSEATVEKLFFGSGTQLSVL.